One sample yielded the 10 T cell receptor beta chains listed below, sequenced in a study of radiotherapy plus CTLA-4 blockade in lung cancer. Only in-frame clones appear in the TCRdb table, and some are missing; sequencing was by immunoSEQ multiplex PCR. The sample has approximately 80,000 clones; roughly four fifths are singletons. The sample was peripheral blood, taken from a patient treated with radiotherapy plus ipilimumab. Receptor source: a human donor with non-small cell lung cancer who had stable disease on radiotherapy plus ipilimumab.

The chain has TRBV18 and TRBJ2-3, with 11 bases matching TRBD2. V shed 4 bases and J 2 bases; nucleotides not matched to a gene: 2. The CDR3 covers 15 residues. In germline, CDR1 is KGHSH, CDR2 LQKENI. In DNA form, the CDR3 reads TGTGCCAGCTCACAGACTAGCGGGGACACAGATACGCAGTATTTT. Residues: CASSQTSGDTDTQYF.

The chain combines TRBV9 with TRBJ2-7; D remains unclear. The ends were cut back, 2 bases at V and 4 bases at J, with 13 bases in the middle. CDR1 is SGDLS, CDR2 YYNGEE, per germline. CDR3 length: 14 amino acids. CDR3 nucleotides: TGTGCCAGCAGCGTTTCCGACTTAGGTTACGAGCAGTACTTC. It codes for CASSVSDLGYEQYF.

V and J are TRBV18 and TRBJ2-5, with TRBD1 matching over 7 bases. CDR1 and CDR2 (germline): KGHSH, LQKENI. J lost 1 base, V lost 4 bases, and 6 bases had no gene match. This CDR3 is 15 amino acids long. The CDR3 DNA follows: TGTGCCAGCTCACTGGGACAGCTCCCCCAAGAGACCCAGTACTTC. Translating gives CASSLGQLPQETQYF.

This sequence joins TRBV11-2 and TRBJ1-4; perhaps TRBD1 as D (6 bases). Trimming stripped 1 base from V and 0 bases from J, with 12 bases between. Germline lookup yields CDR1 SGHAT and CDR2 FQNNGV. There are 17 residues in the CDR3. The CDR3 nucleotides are TGTGCCAGCAGCTTAGGGGGGACACCGGCAACTAATGAAAAACTGTTTTTT. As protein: CASSLGGTPATNEKLFF.

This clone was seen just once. The CDR3 nucleotides are TGTGCCAGCAGCTTAGGGGGGGCTAGCGGAAACTTTTTCAACACCGGGGAGCTGTTTTTT. This encodes CASSLGGASGNFFNTGELFF. The genes are TRBV7-8 and TRBJ2-2; maybe TRBD2 (7 bases). Trimming shortened V by 1 base and J by 2 bases, and 23 bases separated the two germline ends. Germline V gene data show CDR1 as SGHVS and CDR2 as FQNEAQ. This CDR3 has 20 amino acids.

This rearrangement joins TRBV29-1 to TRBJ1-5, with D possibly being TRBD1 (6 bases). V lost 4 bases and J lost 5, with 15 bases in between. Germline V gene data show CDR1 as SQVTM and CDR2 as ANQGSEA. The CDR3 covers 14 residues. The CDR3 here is CSVVGATRDQPQHF. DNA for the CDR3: TGCAGCGTTGTGGGGGCCACGAGGGATCAGCCCCAGCATTTT.

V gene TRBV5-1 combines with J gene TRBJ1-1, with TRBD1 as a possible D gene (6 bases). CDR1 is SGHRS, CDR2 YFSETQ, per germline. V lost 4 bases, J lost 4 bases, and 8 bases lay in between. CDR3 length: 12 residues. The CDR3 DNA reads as TGCGCCAGCAGCGTGGACAGCACTGAAGCTTTCTTT. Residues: CASSVDSTEAFF.

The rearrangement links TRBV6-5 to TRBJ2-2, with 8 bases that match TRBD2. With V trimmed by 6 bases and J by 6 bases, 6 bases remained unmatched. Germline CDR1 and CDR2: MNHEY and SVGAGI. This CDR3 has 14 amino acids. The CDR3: CASRTGGVPGELFF. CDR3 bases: TGTGCCAGCAGAACCGGGGGGGTCCCCGGGGAGCTGTTTTTT.

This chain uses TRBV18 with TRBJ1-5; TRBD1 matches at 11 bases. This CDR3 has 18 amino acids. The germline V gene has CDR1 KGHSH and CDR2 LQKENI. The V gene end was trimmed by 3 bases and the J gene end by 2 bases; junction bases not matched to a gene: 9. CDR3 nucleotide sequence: TGTGCCAGCTCACCGGGGGACAGGGGGATTATTGGCAATCAGCCCCAGCATTTT. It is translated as CASSPGDRGIIGNQPQHF.

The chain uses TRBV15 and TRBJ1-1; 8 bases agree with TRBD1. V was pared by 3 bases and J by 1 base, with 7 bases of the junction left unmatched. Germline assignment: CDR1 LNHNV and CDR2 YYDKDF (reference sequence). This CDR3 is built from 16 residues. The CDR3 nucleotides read TGTGCCACCAGCAGGGGCGGGGACAGGAGGAACACTGAAGCTTTCTTT. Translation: CATSRGGDRRNTEAFF. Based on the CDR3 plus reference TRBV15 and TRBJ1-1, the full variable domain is DAMVIQNPRYQVTQFGKPVTLSCSQTLNHNVMYWYQQKSSQAPKLLFHYYDKDFNNEADTPDNFQSRRPNTSFCFLDIRSPGLGDTAMYLCATSRGGDRRNTEAFFGQGTRLTVV.